Described below is a single TCR beta chain sequence and its context. This record belongs to a study of shared clonotypes between healthy human individuals. CDR1 is SGHNT and CDR2 is YENEEA in the germline V gene. The CDR3 is 14 amino acids. Trimming shortened V by 5 bases and J by 6 bases, and 14 bases separated the two germline ends. Only in-frame clones appear in the TCRdb table, and some are missing; sequencing was by immunoSEQ multiplex PCR. The sample has around 500,000 clones; approximately 79% are singletons. This receptor was identified in a woman in her forties in good health. Some clones in this sample may be carry-over from other donors' samples. The sample was PBMCs. This rearrangement joins TRBV11-3 to TRBJ2-1; either TRBD1 or TRBD2 may supply D (5 bases each). The CDR3 is CASSLPGPVNEQFF. As DNA, the CDR3 is TGTGCCAGCAGCCTCCCGGGGCCGGTCAATGAGCAGTTCTTC. Supplemented by reference TRBV11-3 and TRBJ2-1, the full variable domain reads EAGVVQSPRYKIIEKKQPVAFWCNPISGHNTLYWYLQNLGQGPELLIRYENEEAVDDSQLPKDRFSAERLKGVDSTLKIQPAELGDSAVYLCASSLPGPVNEQFFGPGTRLTVL.